This entry features one T cell receptor (beta chain) sequence. Its antigen is currently not known. One base away there is no much larger clone; base qualities are not given. In the germline V gene, CDR1 corresponds to SGHRS and CDR2 to YFSETQ. The CDR3 goes from the cysteine to the phenylalanine over 16 residues. Only the CDR3 region is kept as DNA, spanning 48 bases read in frame from base 1. Clipping removes 4 bases from V and 1 base from J, with 8 as the unmatched junction base count. Each collaborating institution followed its own protocols to collect whole blood in K2EDTA tubes. For TCRbeta analysis, collaborators shipped samples in one of three forms: frozen whole blood, isolated PBMCs, or DNA extracted from either of those sample types. TCRbeta CDR3 regions were amplified from genomic DNA by means of the immunoSEQ Assay, a bias-controlled multiplex PCR. The source study handled its data this way. Within the assay, amplification of reference gene primers was used to estimate how many nucleated cells each sample contained. To quantify the absolute abundance of each unique TCRbeta CDR3 rearrangement, sequence reads were collapsed and filtered. For each sample, productive Simpson clonality was calculated by taking the square root of Simpson's diversity index across productive rearrangements. TCRdb took over this immuneACCESS table, retaining in-frame rearrangements with V and J assigned. Such tables are incomplete; in checked studies, under half of the missing clones stem from an unresolved V gene, and the remainder is unexplained. From that table come the V and J calls and clone size; the DNA was used to work out D and trimming. The sample profile shows under 250,000 clones; 82% of them were found once. The top ten clones comprise about 12% of the sample.

This sample was taken from a study of blood T cell repertoires in COVID-19 (dated by TCRdb to about 2020). General notes on the study: Samples from collaborators originated in the United States, Italy and Spain and spanned both the acute and convalescent phases of COVID-19. The prospective study material was composed of cDNA or gDNA derived from T cells, B-cell-depleted T cells, or PBMCs. Subjects who had been exposed to COVID-19, were actively infected with it, or had recovered from it provided the deeply sampled blood TCRbeta repertoires that made up the dataset. The repertoires were released in a freely available public database meant as a resource for research on the immune response to SARS-CoV-2. Samples came from the ongoing ImmuneRACE study (first 160 participants) plus 1,254 subjects from 6 global collaborators. The sample metadata nearly always contained a de-identified subject ID, COVID-19 status, age in years and sex. Where available, HLA class I and class II types were taken from metadata supplied by the sample provider and were not determined by assay-based typing.

Overall results and qualifications from the work: The amount of clinical and demographic metadata varied by source and participant and was provided uncurated.

Sequencing input: peripheral blood. This clonotype was sampled from a woman aged 40 to 50 with acute or convalescent COVID-19. The chain is made from TRBV5-1 and TRBJ1-2, with 9 junctional bases fitting TRBD1. The nucleotides read TGCGCCAGCAGCCGGGGGGACAGGGACAATAACTATGGCTACACCTTC. Translated, this is CASSRGDRDNNYGYTF.